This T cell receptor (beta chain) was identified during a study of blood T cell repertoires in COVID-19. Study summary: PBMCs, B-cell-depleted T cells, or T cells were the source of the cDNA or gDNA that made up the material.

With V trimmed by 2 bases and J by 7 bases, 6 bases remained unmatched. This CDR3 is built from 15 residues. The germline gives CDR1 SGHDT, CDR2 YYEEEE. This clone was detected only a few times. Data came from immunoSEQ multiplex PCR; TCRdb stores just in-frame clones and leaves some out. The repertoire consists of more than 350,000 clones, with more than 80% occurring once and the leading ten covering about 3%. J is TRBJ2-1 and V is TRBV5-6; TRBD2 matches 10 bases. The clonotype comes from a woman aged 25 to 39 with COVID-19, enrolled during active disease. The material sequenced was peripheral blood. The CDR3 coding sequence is TGTGCCAGCAGCTTCCCTCTAGCGGGGGAGAATGAGCAGTTCTTC. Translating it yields CASSFPLAGENEQFF.